This record looks at one T cell receptor beta chain sequence and its context. Its antigen is not known. The data derive from a study of OX40 agonist ivuxolimab in advanced cancers. Study-wide context: Ivuxolimab is a fully human IgG2 antibody that activates OX40 (CD134). Recorded diagnoses for dose-escalation patients were hepatocellular carcinoma, melanoma, renal cell or head and neck cancer.

Sequencing was performed with immunoSEQ multiplex PCR; in TCRdb, only in-frame clones are kept and a portion is missing. This table has about 76,000 clones, more than 75% appearing once. Exclusion of a patient followed from autoimmune disease history or systemic immunosuppression. Unmatched junction bases numbered 4, after V lost 4 bases and J lost 4 bases. This CDR3 has 13 amino acids. Germline CDR1 SGHRS, CDR2 YFSETQ. Study results and limitations: CD4+ T cells averaged fewer expanded clones than CD8+ T cells.

This rearrangement joins TRBV5-1 to TRBJ2-5; the match to TRBD1 covers 7 bases. This receptor was obtained from an adult with an advanced solid tumor such as melanoma, head and neck, liver or kidney cancer. The source was CD4+ or CD8+ T cells sorted from blood, collected in a trial of the OX40 agonist ivuxolimab. The chain's CDR3 is CASSAHRGETQYF. The CDR3 nucleotides read TGCGCCAGCAGCGCCCACAGGGGAGAGACCCAGTACTTC.